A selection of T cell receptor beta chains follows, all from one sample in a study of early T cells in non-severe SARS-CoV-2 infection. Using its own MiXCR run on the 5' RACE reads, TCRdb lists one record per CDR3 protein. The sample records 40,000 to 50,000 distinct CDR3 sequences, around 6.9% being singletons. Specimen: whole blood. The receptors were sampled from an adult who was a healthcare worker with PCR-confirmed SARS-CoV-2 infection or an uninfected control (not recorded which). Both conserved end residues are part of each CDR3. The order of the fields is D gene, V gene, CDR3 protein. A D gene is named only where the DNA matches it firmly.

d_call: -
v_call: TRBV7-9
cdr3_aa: CASSLTAFTANEKLFF

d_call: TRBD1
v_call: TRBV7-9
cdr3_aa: CASSYRDREEVFF

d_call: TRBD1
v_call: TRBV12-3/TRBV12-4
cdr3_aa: CASSPGPDRARTNEKLFF

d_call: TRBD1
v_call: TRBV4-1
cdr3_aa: CASSLRTGRVNTEAFF

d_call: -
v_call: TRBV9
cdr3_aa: CASSVGGAGNQPQHF

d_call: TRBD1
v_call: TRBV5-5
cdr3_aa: CASSLIRTGDPEAFF

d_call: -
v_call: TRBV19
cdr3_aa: CASSMLRGQETQYF

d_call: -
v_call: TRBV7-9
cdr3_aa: CASSLGPVGSGNTIYF

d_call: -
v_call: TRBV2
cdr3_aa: CASSEAGRGKNNSPLHF

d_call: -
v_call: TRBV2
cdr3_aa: CASSDGAPSTEAFF

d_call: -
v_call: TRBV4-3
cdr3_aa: CASSPSGGATYNEQFF